This T cell receptor beta chain was sequenced during a study of radiotherapy plus CTLA-4 blockade in lung cancer. The overall study: Objective responses emerged in 18% of patients, and roughly 30% attained disease control. Whole-study results and caveats: Dynamics of early blood T cell clones, together with interferon-beta, were reportedly the best predictors of response. TCR clones of tumor origin grew in blood after radiotherapy plus ipilimumab.

CDR1 MRHNA and CDR2 SNTAGT come from the germline V gene. Trimming pared 2 bases from V and 2 bases from J, leaving 12 bases between. This CDR3 contains 16 residues. The study gave focal radiation plus ipilimumab CTLA-4 blockade to patients with chemo-refractory metastatic non-small-cell lung cancer. Generated by immunoSEQ multiplex PCR, the TCRdb table keeps only in-frame clones and is missing some. This repertoire shows more than 12,000 clones, 55% to 80% found once; its top ten account for about 46%. There are a few counts of this clone. The antigen remains undetermined. The material sequenced was peripheral blood, taken from a patient treated with radiotherapy plus ipilimumab. The gene calls are TRBV6-4 and TRBJ1-4; D possibly corresponds to TRBD1 (5 bases). The sequence was obtained from a human donor with non-small cell lung cancer whose response to radiotherapy plus ipilimumab could not be evaluated. The CDR3 spells CASSDPRVGTNEKLFF. The CDR3, as DNA: TGTGCCAGCAGTGACCCCAGGGTGGGTACTAATGAAAAACTGTTTTTT.